This T cell receptor beta chain stems from a study of blood T cell repertoires in COVID-19 (dated by TCRdb to about 2020). Describing the broader study: Collaborator samples came from the United States, Italy and Spain and covered acute and convalescent phases of COVID-19. The material from the prospective study consisted of cDNA or gDNA derived from T cells, B-cell-depleted T cells, or PBMCs. Deeply sampled blood TCRbeta repertoires from subjects exposed to, actively infected with, or recovered from COVID-19 were included in the dataset. The repertoires were released in a freely available public database intended as a resource for research on the immune response to SARS-CoV-2. The samples were drawn from the first 160 participants of the ongoing ImmuneRACE study and from over a thousand subjects provided by 6 global collaborators. A de-identified subject ID, COVID-19 status, age in years and sex were almost always included in the sample metadata. Where available, HLA class I and class II types were obtained from metadata supplied by the sample provider rather than from assay-based typing. Study-wide conclusions, independent of this receptor: The amount of clinical and demographic metadata varied by source and participant and was provided uncurated.

The immunoSEQ Assay, a bias-controlled multiplex PCR, was used to amplify TCRbeta CDR3 regions from genomic DNA. Under the source paper's analysis protocol: The number of nucleated cells in each sample was estimated by amplification of reference gene primers within the assay. Sequence reads were collapsed and filtered to measure the absolute abundance of every unique TCRbeta CDR3 rearrangement. Productive Simpson clonality was computed per sample as the square root of Simpson's diversity index over productive rearrangements. TCRdb stores this immuneACCESS table with in-frame sequences only. Part of the clones is absent; in the studies checked, under half of the shortfall reflects unresolved V genes, and no reason is known for the rest. The DNA gave D and trimming, while V, J and clone size come from that table. For this sample the table gives under 250,000 clones, of which approximately 85% were detected only once. Jointly, the top ten make up 4% to 4.5% of the sample.

The collaborating institutions used their own protocols to collect whole blood in K2EDTA tubes. For TCRbeta analysis, collaborators shipped samples in one of three forms: frozen whole blood, isolated PBMCs, or DNA extracted from either of those sample types. Worth noting for this clone: It lacks a known antigen. No much larger clone exists at a distance of one base, and base qualities are not known.

Taken from cysteine to phenylalanine, the CDR3 has 12 residues. Only the CDR3 portion is preserved as DNA: 36 bases, with reading frame beginning at the first base. A distance of 7 bases separates the germline ends of V and J, which lose 6 bases and 2 bases respectively. The germline V gene specifies MGHDK as CDR1 and SYGVNS as CDR2. Sequencing was done on a sample of peripheral blood. The rearranged chain carries TRBV25-1 and TRBJ1-2, with no reliable assignment of the D segment. The origin of this receptor is a man aged 45-65 years with acute or convalescent COVID-19. The sequence in DNA is TGTGCCAGCAGGGAACAGAACTATGGCTACACCTTC. It specifies CASREQNYGYTF.